Below, 15 T cell receptor beta chains from the same sample are listed, as sequenced in a study of blood T cells in healthy people across ages (dated by TCRdb to about 2015). The library was generated by 5' RACE. The run used an Illumina HiSeq 2500. A second roughly 7 to 11 cycle PCR used a sample-barcoded 5' primer and a J-beta primer mix. In-frame beta chains were kept once TCRdb had trimmed the public reads at Q25 with fastp and called clones with MiXCR. Every entry covers one CDR3 protein and lists the most common genes and DNA from its rows. In all, the sample holds about a million distinct CDR3 sequences, and roughly 47% of those were seen once. The ten largest clonotypes hold about 22% of the sample. The specimen was blood. These receptors were taken from an older woman in good health.

The chain uses TRBV6-6 and TRBJ2-7, with 8 positions matching TRBD1. CDR3 length: 14 amino acids. The V gene end was trimmed by 5 bases and the J gene end by 6 bases; junction bases not matched to a gene: 9. Germline CDR1 reads MNHNY; CDR2 reads SVGAGI (reference sequence). The CDR3 reads CASSHGSRGREQYF. Here the CDR3 DNA reads TGTGCCAGCAGTCACGGGTCCAGGGGGCGCGAGCAGTACTTC.

This clonotype was recorded many times. This rearrangement joins TRBV3-1 to TRBJ2-6, with unresolved D. This CDR3 spans 15 amino acids. Trimming removed 0 bases at V and 1 base at J, with 4 bases between. Germline V gene data show CDR1 as LGHDT and CDR2 as YNNKEL (reference sequence). CDR3 bases: TGTGCCAGCAGCCAAGATCTTTCTGGGGCCAACGTCCTGACTTTC. It codes for CASSQDLSGANVLTF.

The chain uses TRBV15 and TRBJ2-1, with 8 bases matching TRBD2. The CDR3 has 16 residues. The V gene end was trimmed by 1 base and the J gene end by 7 bases; junction bases not matched to a gene: 9. Looked up from germline, CDR1 is LNHNV and CDR2 is YYDKDF (reference sequence). CDR3 sequence: CATSRGYSAGENEQFF. The CDR3 DNA reads as TGTGCCACCAGCAGAGGATACTCAGCGGGAGAAAATGAGCAGTTCTTC.

This clonotype has a count of ten or more. This rearrangement joins TRBV7-2 to TRBJ2-5; no definite D call. The V gene lost 5 bases and the J gene lost 4 bases, with 17 bases spanning the gap. The CDR3 totals 15 residues. The germline gives CDR1 SGHTA, CDR2 FQGNSA. CDR3 bases: TGTGCCAGCAGCCCGCTTCGGACCGGCGGAGAGACCCAGTACTTC. Encoded protein: CASSPLRTGGETQYF.

The chain combines TRBV5-1 with TRBJ1-2; D is uncertain. Germline CDR1 is SGHRS and CDR2 is YFSETQ. CDR3 size: 17 residues. V lost 0 bases, J lost 2 bases, and 17 bases lay in between. Here the CDR3 reads CASSLASGPVSNYGYTF. In DNA, the CDR3 is TGCGCCAGCAGCTTGGCCAGCGGGCCCGTCTCCAACTATGGCTACACCTTC.

This clonotype was counted only a few times. CDR3 sequence reads: CASSLPGKLYEQYF. The CDR3 region has the DNA TGTGCCAGCAGTTTACCAGGGAAACTTTACGAGCAGTACTTC. The chain employs TRBV27 and TRBJ2-7; a weak D match, TRBD1 (5 bases). The V end lost 2 bases, the J end lost 4 bases, and 12 bases lay between the germline ends. The CDR3 runs to 14 residues. Germline-derived CDR1 and CDR2 are MNHEY and SMNVEV (reference sequence).

This clonotype was detected once. The chain recombines TRBV6-2 or TRBV6-3 with TRBJ2-3; a weak D match, TRBD2 (7 bases). CDR3 length equals 17 residues. Germline-derived CDR1 and CDR2 are MNHEY and SVGEGT. V was trimmed by 0 bases and J by 8 bases, leaving 21 bases between them. Written as DNA, the CDR3 is TGTGCCAGCAGTTACTCGAAACAAGGCGGGAGAGGGGGTACGCAGTATTTT. Residues: CASSYSKQGGRGGTQYF.

The gene calls are TRBV5-1 and TRBJ2-3; 12 bases are shared with TRBD2. This CDR3 contains 18 residues. The V gene's germline CDR1 is SGHRS and CDR2 YFSETQ. V lost 0 bases and J lost 1; bases outside the gene matches: 6. The CDR3 loop is CASSLEGRTSGGTDTQYF. In nucleotides, the CDR3 is TGCGCCAGCAGCTTGGAGGGCAGGACTAGCGGGGGCACAGATACGCAGTATTTT. Combining the CDR3 with reference TRBV5-1 and TRBJ2-3 gives the whole variable domain KAGVTQTPRYLIKTRGQQVTLSCSPISGHRSVSWYQQTPGQGLQFLFEYFSETQRNKGNFPGRFSGRQFSNSRSEMNVSTLELGDSALYLCASSLEGRTSGGTDTQYFGPGTRLTVL.

This chain uses TRBV12-3 or TRBV12-4 with TRBJ2-3, with 8 bases identical to TRBD2. The CDR3 has 15 amino acids. Losses at the gene ends were 3 bases for V and 2 bases for J; bases not matched to a gene: 4. CDR3 region: CASSFGTRYTDTQYF. CDR3 in DNA: TGTGCCAGCAGTTTTGGGACTAGATACACAGATACGCAGTATTTT.

This clonotype was counted only a few times. The chain recombines TRBV3-1 with TRBJ2-7; 8 nucleotides match TRBD1. V lost 4 bases to trimming and J lost 5 bases; unmatched junction nucleotides: 4. The CDR3 is 13 amino acids. The germline V gene has CDR1 LGHDT and CDR2 YNNKEL (reference sequence). Written as DNA, the CDR3 is TGTGCCAGCAGCCTTCGACAGGGGAACGAGCAGTACTTC. This translates into CASSLRQGNEQYF.

The V call is TRBV4-1, the J call TRBJ1-6, with D unresolved. This CDR3 has 13 residues. Trimming removed 1 base from V and 5 bases from J, with 3 bases in between. CDR1 MGHRA and CDR2 YSYEKL come from the germline V gene. The CDR3, as DNA: TGCGCCAGCAGCCAAGGGGATAATTCACCCCTCCACTTT. Protein: CASSQGDNSPLHF.

This clonotype has just a few counts. The chain joins TRBV29-1 to TRBJ1-1, with 10 bases fitting TRBD1. CDR3 length: 14 amino acids. Unmatched junction bases numbered 5, after V lost 4 bases and J lost 3 bases. The germline V gene has CDR1 SQVTM and CDR2 ANQGSEA. Here the CDR3 DNA reads TGCAGCGTTGGGGTGACAGGGGGCTACACTGAAGCTTTCTTT. This gives the protein CSVGVTGGYTEAFF.

This clonotype was seen a handful of times. The chain has TRBV6-2 or TRBV6-3 and TRBJ2-5; D remains ambiguous. The J call may be in error: the DNA end matches TRBJ2-7 better. The CDR3 length is 15 residues. The germline V gene has CDR1 MNHEY and CDR2 SVGEGT. The CDR3 loop is CASSQTLGWLYEQYF. The DNA of the CDR3 is TGTGCCAGCAGTCAAACCCTAGGATGGCTGTACGAGCAGTACTTC.

The rearrangement uses TRBV7-2 and TRBJ2-4; 11 bases are a match to TRBD2. The last part of the DNA fits TRBJ2-7 better; the J call may be wrong. The germline CDR1 and CDR2 sequences are SGHTA and FQGNSA. CDR3 length equals 16 residues. The CDR3 sequence is CASSLLAGGLTYEQYF. CDR3 in DNA: TGTGCCAGCAGCTTACTAGCGGGAGGTTTAACCTACGAGCAGTACTTC.

The V gene is TRBV5-1, the J gene TRBJ2-1; 8 positions match TRBD1. The germline CDR1 and CDR2 sequences are SGHRS and YFSETQ. This CDR3 contains 15 residues. With V trimmed by 4 bases and J by 5 bases, 8 bases remained unmatched. In DNA form, the CDR3 reads TGCGCCAGCAGCCGAGGACAGGGTTCCCACAATGAGCAGTTCTTC. Amino acid sequence: CASSRGQGSHNEQFF.